The clone carrying this T cell receptor (beta chain) was detected only once. This record belongs to a study of T cell responses to AZD1222 COVID-19 vaccine. The repertoire was sequenced with immunoSEQ multiplex PCR; TCRdb's copy has only in-frame clones and lacks some. The data contain 100,000 to 150,000 clones, roughly 91% of them singletons. Some second doses came at about 4 weeks and others at about 12 weeks; these were pooled. The germline gives CDR1 LNHDA, CDR2 SQIVND (reference sequence). The V end was cut by 7 bases, the J end by 4 bases, with 14 bases between. The CDR3 spans 14 residues. This TCR derives from an adult who received the AZD1222 COVID-19 vaccine. Sequenced material: peripheral blood, taken 28 days after the second AZD1222 dose. The genes are TRBV19 and TRBJ1-5; unclear D gene. The CDR3 bases are TGTGCCAGTAACTATCGGGTAGGGAATCAGCCCCAGCATTTT. Residues: CASNYRVGNQPQHF.